This TCR beta chain was sequenced during a study of cytomegalovirus exposure and HLA in healthy donors. The CDR3 has 15 residues. Germline V lookup: CDR1 LNHDA, CDR2 SQIVND (reference sequence). The V end was cut by 1 base, the J end by 8 bases, with 12 bases between. To note about this clone: Its antigen is currently unknown.

Study-level points and caveats: The authors later linked a missense DCLRE1C variant to TCR beta V- and J-gene trimming. In a later analysis, CMV-associated beta chains were mostly HLA-associated, it appeared. Analyses of presence and absence presupposed an approximately uniform sequencing depth across donors. CMV serostatus stood as the only immune exposure information on hand.

The PCR made use of 60 Vbeta and 13 Jbeta primers. Data came from immunoSEQ multiplex PCR; TCRdb stores just in-frame clones and leaves some out. The sample holds 200,000 or so clones. The material sequenced was PBMCs. This TCR was recovered from a boy younger than 18 in good health and CMV-seronegative. The chain has TRBV19 and TRBJ1-6; no clear D gene. The CDR3 DNA sequence: TGTGCCAGTAGTATAGGTGGGAGGAGGGATTCACCCCTCCACTTT. This gives the protein CASSIGGRRDSPLHF. Filled out from reference TRBV19 and TRBJ1-6, the complete variable domain reads DGGITQSPKYLFRKEGQNVTLSCEQNLNHDAMYWYRQDPGQGLRLIYYSQIVNDFQKGDIAEGYSVSREKKESFPLTVTSAQKNPTAFYLCASSIGGRRDSPLHFGNGTRLTVT.